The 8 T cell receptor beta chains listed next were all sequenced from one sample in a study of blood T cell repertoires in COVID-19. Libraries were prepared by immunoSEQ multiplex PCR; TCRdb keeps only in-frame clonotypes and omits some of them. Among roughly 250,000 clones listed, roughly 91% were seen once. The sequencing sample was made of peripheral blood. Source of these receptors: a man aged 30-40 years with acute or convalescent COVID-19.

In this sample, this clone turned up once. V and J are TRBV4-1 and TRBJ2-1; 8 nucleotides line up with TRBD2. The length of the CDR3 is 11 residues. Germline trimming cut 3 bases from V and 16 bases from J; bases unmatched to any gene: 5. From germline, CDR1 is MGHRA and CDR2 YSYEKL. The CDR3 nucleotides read TGCGCCAGCAGCCAGGCGGGGGGCTATTTCTTC. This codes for CASSQAGGYFF.

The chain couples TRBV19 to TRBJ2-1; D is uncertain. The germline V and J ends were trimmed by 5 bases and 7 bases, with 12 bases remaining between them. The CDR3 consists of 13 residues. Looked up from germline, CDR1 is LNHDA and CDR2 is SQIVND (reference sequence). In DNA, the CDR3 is TGTGCCAGTAGTGACTTCCGTGGAAATGAGCAGTTCTTC. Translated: CASSDFRGNEQFF.

DNA for the CDR3: TGTGCCAGCAGTGAACAGCCCAGGCGCGGCAATCAGCCCCAGCATTTT. Its translation is CASSEQPRRGNQPQHF. The V call is TRBV6-1, the J call TRBJ1-5; D uncertain. The CDR3 sequence is 16 residues long. The germline V gene encodes CDR1 MNHNS and CDR2 SASEGT. The V end was cut by 2 bases, the J end by 2 bases, with 13 bases between.

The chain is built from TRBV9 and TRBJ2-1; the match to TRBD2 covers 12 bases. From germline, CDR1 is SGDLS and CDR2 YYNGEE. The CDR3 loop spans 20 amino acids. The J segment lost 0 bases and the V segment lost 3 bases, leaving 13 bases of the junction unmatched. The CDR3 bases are TGTGCCAGCAGCGAGGGGGGACTAGCGGGTTGGAGCCCCTCCTACAATGAGCAGTTCTTC. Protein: CASSEGGLAGWSPSYNEQFF. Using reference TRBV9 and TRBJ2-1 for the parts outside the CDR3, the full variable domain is DSGVTQTPKHLITATGQRVTLRCSPRSGDLSVYWYQQSLDQGLQFLIQYYNGEERAKGNILERFSAQQFPDLHSELNLSSLELGDSALYFCASSEGGLAGWSPSYNEQFFGPGTRLTVL.

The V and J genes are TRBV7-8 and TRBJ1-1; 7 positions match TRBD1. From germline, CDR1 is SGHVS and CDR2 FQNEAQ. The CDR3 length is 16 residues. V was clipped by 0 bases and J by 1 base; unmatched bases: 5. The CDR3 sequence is CASSLADRAENTEAFF. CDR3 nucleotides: TGTGCCAGCAGCTTAGCTGACAGGGCAGAGAACACTGAAGCTTTCTTT.

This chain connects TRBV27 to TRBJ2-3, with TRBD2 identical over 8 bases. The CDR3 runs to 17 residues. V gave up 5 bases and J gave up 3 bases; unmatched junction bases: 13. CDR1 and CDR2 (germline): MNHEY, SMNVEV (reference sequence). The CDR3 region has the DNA TGTGCCAGCAGTCAAACCACCGGGACTAGTATAACAGATACGCAGTATTTT. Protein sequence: CASSQTTGTSITDTQYF.

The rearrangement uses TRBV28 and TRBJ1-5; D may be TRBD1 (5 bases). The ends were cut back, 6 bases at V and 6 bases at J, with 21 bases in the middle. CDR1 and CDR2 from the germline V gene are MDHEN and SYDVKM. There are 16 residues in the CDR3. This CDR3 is CASSPGTAGMSQPQHF. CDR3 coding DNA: TGTGCCAGCAGCCCTGGGACTGCCGGGATGAGTCAGCCCCAGCATTTT. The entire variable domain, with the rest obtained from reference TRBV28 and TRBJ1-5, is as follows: DVKVTQSSRYLVKRTGEKVFLECVQDMDHENMFWYRQDPGLGLRLIYFSYDVKMKEKGDIPEGYSVSREKKERFSLILESASTNQTSMYLCASSPGTAGMSQPQHFGDGTRLSIL.

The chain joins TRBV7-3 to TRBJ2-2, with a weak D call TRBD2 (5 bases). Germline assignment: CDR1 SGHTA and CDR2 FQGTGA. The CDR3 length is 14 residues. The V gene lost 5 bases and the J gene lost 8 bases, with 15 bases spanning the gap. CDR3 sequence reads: CASSAGVLSGELFF. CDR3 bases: TGTGCCAGCAGCGCGGGTGTACTTTCGGGGGAGCTGTTTTTT.